The next 2 T cell receptor beta chains were all read from a single sample in a study of cytomegalovirus exposure and HLA in healthy donors. Measured with immunoSEQ multiplex PCR; TCRdb has only the in-frame clones, and not every one. The sample has under 200,000 clones; approximately 89% are singletons. Sequencing was done on a sample of PBMCs. All receptors derive from a man aged 18 to 30 in good health and CMV-seropositive.

The rearrangement links TRBV5-1 to TRBJ1-1; D is perhaps TRBD1 (6 bases). Deletions cut 5 bases from V and 0 bases from J, with 8 bases between. The CDR3 length is 13 residues. CDR1 and CDR2 from the germline V gene are SGHRS and YFSETQ. CDR3 amino acids: CASRGGLNTEAFF. CDR3 DNA: TGCGCCAGCAGAGGGGGATTGAACACTGAAGCTTTCTTT.

V is TRBV9 and J is TRBJ2-3; D gene uncertain. Trimming took 0 bases from V and 6 from J, leaving 8 bases between them. The CDR3 sequence is 13 residues long. From germline, CDR1 is SGDLS and CDR2 YYNGEE. This CDR3 is CASSVAITDTQYF. CDR3 bases: TGTGCCAGCAGCGTAGCTATAACCGATACGCAGTATTTT.